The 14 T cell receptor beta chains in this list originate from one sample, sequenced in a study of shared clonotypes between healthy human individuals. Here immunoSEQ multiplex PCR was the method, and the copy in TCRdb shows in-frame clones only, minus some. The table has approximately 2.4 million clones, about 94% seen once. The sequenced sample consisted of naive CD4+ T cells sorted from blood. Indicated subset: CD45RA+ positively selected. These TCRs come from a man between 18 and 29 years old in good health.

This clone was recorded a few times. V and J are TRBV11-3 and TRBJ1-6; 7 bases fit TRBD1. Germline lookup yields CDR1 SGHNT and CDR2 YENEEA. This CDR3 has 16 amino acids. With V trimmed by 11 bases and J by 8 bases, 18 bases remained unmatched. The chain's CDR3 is CAGRQGGSGLHSPLHF. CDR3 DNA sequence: TGTGCCGGACGACAGGGAGGTTCGGGTTTACATTCACCCCTCCACTTT.

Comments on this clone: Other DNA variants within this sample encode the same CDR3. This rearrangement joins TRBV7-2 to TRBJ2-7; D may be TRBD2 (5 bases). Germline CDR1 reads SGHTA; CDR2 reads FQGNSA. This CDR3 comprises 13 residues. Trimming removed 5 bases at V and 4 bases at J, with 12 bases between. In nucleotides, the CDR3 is TGTGCCAGCAGCCTGGCGGGCGGGTACGAGCAGTACTTC. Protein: CASSLAGGYEQYF. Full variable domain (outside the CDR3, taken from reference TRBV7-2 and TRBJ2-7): GAGVSQSPSNKVTEKGKDVELRCDPISGHTALYWYRQSLGQGLEFLIYFQGNSAPDKSGLPSDRFSAERTGGSVSTLTIQRTQQEDSAVYLCASSLAGGYEQYFGPGTRLTVT.

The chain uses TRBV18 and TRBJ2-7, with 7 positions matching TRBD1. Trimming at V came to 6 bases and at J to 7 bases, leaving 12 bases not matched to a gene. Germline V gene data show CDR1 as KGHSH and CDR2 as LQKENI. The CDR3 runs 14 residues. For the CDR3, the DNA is TGTGCCAGCTCTCGAGACAACAGGGGTGAAGAGCAGTACTTC. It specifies CASSRDNRGEEQYF.

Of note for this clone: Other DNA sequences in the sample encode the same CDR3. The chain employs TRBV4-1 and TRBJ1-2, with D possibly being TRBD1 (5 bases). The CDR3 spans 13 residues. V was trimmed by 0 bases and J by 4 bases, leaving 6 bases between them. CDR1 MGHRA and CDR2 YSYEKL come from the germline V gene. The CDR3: CASSQDGGYGYTF. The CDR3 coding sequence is TGCGCCAGCAGCCAAGATGGGGGCTATGGCTACACCTTC.

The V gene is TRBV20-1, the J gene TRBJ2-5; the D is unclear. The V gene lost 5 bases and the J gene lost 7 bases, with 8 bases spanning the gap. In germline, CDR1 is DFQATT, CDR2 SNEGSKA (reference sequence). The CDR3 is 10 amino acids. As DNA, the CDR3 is TGCAGTGCTCCTCTAGGGACCCAGTACTTC. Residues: CSAPLGTQYF.

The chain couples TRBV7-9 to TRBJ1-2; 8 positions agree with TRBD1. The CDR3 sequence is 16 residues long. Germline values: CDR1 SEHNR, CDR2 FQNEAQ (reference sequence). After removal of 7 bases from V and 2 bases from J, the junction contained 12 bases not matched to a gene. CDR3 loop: CASTSHRGQENYGYTF. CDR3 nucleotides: TGTGCCAGCACCTCCCACCGGGGACAGGAGAACTATGGCTACACCTTC.

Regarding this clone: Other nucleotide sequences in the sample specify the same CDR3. The CDR3 loop is CASSNGLQETQYF. The CDR3 DNA reads as TGTGCCAGCAGTAACGGCCTCCAAGAGACCCAGTACTTC. J is TRBJ2-5 and V is TRBV2; the D is unclear. Trimming stripped 5 bases from V and 1 base from J, with 8 bases between. Per germline, CDR1 SNHLY and CDR2 FYNNEI. The CDR3 loop spans 13 amino acids.

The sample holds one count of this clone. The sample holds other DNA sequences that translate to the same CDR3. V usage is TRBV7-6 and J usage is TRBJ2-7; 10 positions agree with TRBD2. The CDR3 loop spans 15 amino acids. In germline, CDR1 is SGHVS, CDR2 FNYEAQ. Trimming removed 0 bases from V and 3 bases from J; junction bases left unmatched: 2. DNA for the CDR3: TGTGCCAGCAGCTTAGCTGGACTAGCGGACTACGAGCAGTACTTC. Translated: CASSLAGLADYEQYF.

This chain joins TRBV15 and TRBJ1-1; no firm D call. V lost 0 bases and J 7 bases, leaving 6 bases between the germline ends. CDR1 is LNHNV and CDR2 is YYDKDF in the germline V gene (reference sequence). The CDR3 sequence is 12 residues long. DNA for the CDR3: TGTGCCACCAGCAGAGATCTCGGTGAAGCTTTCTTT. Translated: CATSRDLGEAFF.

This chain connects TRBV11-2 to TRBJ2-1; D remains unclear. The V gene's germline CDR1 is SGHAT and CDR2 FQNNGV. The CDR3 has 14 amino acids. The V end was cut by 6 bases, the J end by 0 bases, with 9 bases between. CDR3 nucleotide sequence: TGTGCCAGCAGTCAGCAGAACTCCTACAATGAGCAGTTCTTC. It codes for CASSQQNSYNEQFF.

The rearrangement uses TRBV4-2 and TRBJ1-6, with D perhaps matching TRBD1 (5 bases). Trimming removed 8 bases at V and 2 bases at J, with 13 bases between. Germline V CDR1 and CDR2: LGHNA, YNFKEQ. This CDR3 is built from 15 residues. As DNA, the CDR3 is TGTGCCAGCCGGGACCCCACGGCCTATAATTCACCCCTCCACTTT. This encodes CASRDPTAYNSPLHF.

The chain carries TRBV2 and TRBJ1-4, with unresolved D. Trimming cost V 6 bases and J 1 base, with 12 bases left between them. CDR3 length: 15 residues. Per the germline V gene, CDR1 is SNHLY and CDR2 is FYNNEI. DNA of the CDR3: TGTGCCAGCAGAACGATGAGTGTAACTAATGAAAAACTGTTTTTT. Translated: CASRTMSVTNEKLFF.

CDR3 residues: CASSRGTSGTSLSYNEQFF. DNA for the CDR3: TGCGCCAGCAGCAGGGGGACTAGCGGGACCTCCCTGTCCTACAATGAGCAGTTCTTC. V gene TRBV5-1 combines with J gene TRBJ2-1; TRBD2 matches at 13 bases. In germline, CDR1 is SGHRS, CDR2 YFSETQ. V was clipped by 4 bases and J by 1 base; unmatched bases: 11. There are 19 residues in the CDR3.

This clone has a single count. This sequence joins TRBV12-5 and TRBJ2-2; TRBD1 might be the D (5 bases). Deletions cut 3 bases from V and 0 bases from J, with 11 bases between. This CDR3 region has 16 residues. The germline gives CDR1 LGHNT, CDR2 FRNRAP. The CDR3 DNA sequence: TGTGCTAGTGGTTTTAGACAGCCTTCGAACACCGGGGAGCTGTTTTTT. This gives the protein CASGFRQPSNTGELFF.